These T cell receptor beta chains were read from a single sample in a study of beta chain features in type 1 diabetes. Libraries were prepared by immunoSEQ multiplex PCR; TCRdb keeps only in-frame clonotypes and omits some of them. Of 500,000 to 850,000 clones listed, more than 12% are singletons. The sequenced material came from naive CD4+ T cells from blood. These receptors were obtained from a man between 18 and 35 years old with type 1 diabetes. The CDR3 runs from the conserved cysteine through the conserved F or W. A D gene is named only where the DNA matches it firmly. Clone size is not always given. Where it is, it says once, few, many or a class for expanded clones.

clone_size,j_call,v_call,d_call,cdr3_nt,cdr3_aa
few,TRBJ1-2,TRBV5-6,TRBD1,TGTGCCAGCAGCTACGACAGGGCTGGCTACACCTTC,CASSYDRAGYTF
-,TRBJ2-7,TRBV10-3,TRBD2,TGTGCCATCAGGGCGGGAGGGGCCTACGAGCAGTACTTC,CAIRAGGAYEQYF
few,TRBJ1-2,TRBV30,-,TGTGCCTGGAGTCACGGGGCCCTTAAGCTGGGCTATGGCTACACCTTC,CAWSHGALKLGYGYTF
few,TRBJ2-1,TRBV13,-,TGTGCCAGCAGCTTATTTTATGAGCAGTTCTTC,CASSLFYEQFF
-,TRBJ1-5,TRBV23-1,TRBD1,TGCGCCAGCAGCTACAGACAGGGCCCCAATAGCAATCAGCCCCAGCATTTT,CASSYRQGPNSNQPQHF
-,TRBJ2-7,TRBV10-3,-,TGTGCCATCAGTGGTTCCTACGAGCAGTACTTC,CAISGSYEQYF
few,TRBJ2-7,TRBV6-6,TRBD1,TGTGCCAGCAGCTCCCCTCCGGACAGGGGGCTCTACGAGCAGTACTTC,CASSSPPDRGLYEQYF
-,TRBJ2-7,TRBV9,-,TGTGCCAGCAGCCCACTACAGGGACCTAGGAACTACTACGAGCAGTACTTC,CASSPLQGPRNYYEQYF
few,TRBJ2-5,TRBV25-1,TRBD1,TGTGCCACCGGGACAGGACAAACGGAGACCCAGTACTTC,CATGTGQTETQYF
few,TRBJ2-2,TRBV7-6,-,TGTGCCAGCAGCTATACAGAGACCGGGGAGCTGTTTTTT,CASSYTETGELFF
-,TRBJ2-7,TRBV27,-,TGTGCCAGCAACCGCGAACGGGGCTACGAGCAGTACTTC,CASNRERGYEQYF
-,TRBJ2-1,TRBV7-3,-,TGTGCCAGCAGCAAACCTTCGGGACAAGGAGGGCCCTACAATGAGCAGTTCTTC,CASSKPSGQGGPYNEQFF
-,TRBJ2-1,TRBV23-1,-,TGCGCCAGCAGTCAAGGGGTTGGCAATGAGCAGTTCTTC,CASSQGVGNEQFF
few,TRBJ1-5,TRBV19,-,TGTGCCGGGTCGAGGGGCATCAATCAGCCCCAGCATTTT,CAGSRGINQPQHF
few,TRBJ1-2,TRBV30,-,TGTGCCTGGAGTTCCGGGGGCTTTGGTGGCTACACCTTC,CAWSSGGFGGYTF
-,TRBJ2-7,TRBV11-2,TRBD2,TGTGCCAGCAGCTTAGCCACGGGACTACCCTACGAGCAGTACTTC,CASSLATGLPYEQYF
-,TRBJ1-4,TRBV7-9,-,TGTGCCAGCAGCATTGGGACAAGAGGTGAAAAACTGTTTTTT,CASSIGTRGEKLFF
-,TRBJ2-3,TRBV7-2,-,TGTGCCAGCAGCTTACGGACAGATACGCAGTATTTT,CASSLRTDTQYF
-,TRBJ1-1,TRBV5-1,TRBD1,TGCGCCAGCAGCTTGGGCCAGGGGGCGCAGGCTTTCTTT,CASSLGQGAQAFF
-,TRBJ2-5,TRBV18,-,TGTGCCAGCTCACCAAGCAAAGCGGCAGGGACATACCAAGAGACCCAGTACTTC,CASSPSKAAGTYQETQYF
-,TRBJ1-2,TRBV5-8,-,TGTGCCAGCAGCTTGGGGTCCGTTGGTAACTATGGCTACACCTTC,CASSLGSVGNYGYTF
-,TRBJ2-3,TRBV5-1,-,TGCGCCAGCAGCTTAGTGACAGGCACAGATACGCAGTATTTT,CASSLVTGTDTQYF
-,TRBJ1-2,TRBV9,-,TGTGCCAGCAGTGCGACGGGCTATGGCTACACCTTC,CASSATGYGYTF
few,TRBJ1-5,TRBV9,TRBD1,TGTGCCAGCAGCCGAGGTTCGGACAGGGGCAATCAGCCCCAGCATTTT,CASSRGSDRGNQPQHF
-,TRBJ1-6,TRBV18,-,TGTGCCAGCTCACCGACGGAGGGACCCCTCCACTTT,CASSPTEGPLHF
-,TRBJ1-6,TRBV28,-,TGTGCCAGCGACACGGACACTGCTCGTTCACCCCTCCACTTT,CASDTDTARSPLHF
-,TRBJ1-2,TRBV5-1,-,TGCGCCAGCAGCTTCAGAGGCTACACCTTC,CASSFRGYTF
few,TRBJ2-2,TRBV7-3,TRBD2,TGTGCCAGCAGCTTTAGCGGGGGAGCGAACACCGGGGAGCTGTTTTTT,CASSFSGGANTGELFF
few,TRBJ2-1,TRBV6-5,-,TGTGCCAGCAGCCCTACAGGGCCATACAATGAGCAGTTCTTC,CASSPTGPYNEQFF
few,TRBJ2-1,TRBV6-6,-,TGTGCCAGCAGTACTCAAGCGGCCGGAACGAGCAATGAGCAGTTCTTC,CASSTQAAGTSNEQFF
-,TRBJ2-5,TRBV7-2,-,TGTGCCAGCAGCATAGATGGGGGGACCCAGTACTTC,CASSIDGGTQYF
-,TRBJ2-4,TRBV2,TRBD1,TGTGCCAGCAGTGGAGAGGACAGGGTATACATTCAGTACTTC,CASSGEDRVYIQYF
-,TRBJ1-2,TRBV5-1,-,TGCGCCAGCAGCCTCCGGGAGGCCTATGGCTACACCTTC,CASSLREAYGYTF
few,TRBJ1-4,TRBV29-1,TRBD1,TGCAGCGTTGAAAGGGACAGCAATGAAAAACTGTTTTTT,CSVERDSNEKLFF
-,TRBJ1-4,TRBV28,-,TGTGCCAGCAGTTCCTTTGGAGCAACTAATGAAAAACTGTTTTTT,CASSSFGATNEKLFF
-,TRBJ1-1,TRBV9,-,TGTGCCAGCAGCGCTGGCGGGACATCTAACACTGAAGCTTTCTTT,CASSAGGTSNTEAFF
-,TRBJ1-5,TRBV29-1,-,TGCAGCGTTGCATGGGGAACGAGCAATCAGCCCCAGCATTTT,CSVAWGTSNQPQHF
-,TRBJ2-2,TRBV2,-,TGTGCCAGCAGCGGGACTTTCTTCGGGGAGCTGTTTTTT,CASSGTFFGELFF
-,TRBJ1-1,TRBV5-1,TRBD1,TGCGCCAGCAGTTTGGACAGGGGAACTGAAGCTTTCTTT,CASSLDRGTEAFF
few,TRBJ1-5,TRBV2,-,TGTGCCAGCAGTTCGGATCAGCCCCAGCATTTT,CASSSDQPQHF
few,TRBJ1-5,TRBV6-5,-,TGTGCCAGCAGTTACGGTAGGGATCAGCCCCAGCATTTT,CASSYGRDQPQHF
-,TRBJ1-1,TRBV9,-,TGTGCCAGCAACGTCCGAGGTGAGGACACTGAAGCTTTCTTT,CASNVRGEDTEAFF
few,TRBJ1-2,TRBV2,-,TGTGCCAGCAGTGAACAGACGGGAAATAACTATGGCTACACCTTC,CASSEQTGNNYGYTF
few,TRBJ2-3,TRBV7-9,TRBD2,TGTGCCAGCACTCTAGCGGGAGGAGGCGATACGCAGTATTTT,CASTLAGGGDTQYF
-,TRBJ2-2,TRBV30,-,TGTGCCTGGAGTGGACAGGAAAGTTACGGGGAGCTGTTTTTT,CAWSGQESYGELFF
few,TRBJ2-1,TRBV5-1,TRBD2,TGCGCCAGCAGCTGGGGACTAGCCTCAGACAATGAGCAGTTCTTC,CASSWGLASDNEQFF
-,TRBJ1-1,TRBV30,TRBD1,TGTGCCTGGGTACAGGGGTCGAACACTGAAGCTTTCTTT,CAWVQGSNTEAFF
few,TRBJ2-3,TRBV5-1,-,TGCGCCAGCAGCTTGGGGGACTGGGCCACAGATACGCAGTATTTT,CASSLGDWATDTQYF
few,TRBJ2-1,TRBV5-1,TRBD2,TGCGCCAGCAGCTCAAGCGGGGCGGGACACAATGAGCAGTTCTTC,CASSSSGAGHNEQFF
-,TRBJ1-4,TRBV30,-,TGTGCCTGGGGGCGGTGGCGGGAAAAACTGTTTTTT,CAWGRWREKLFF
-,TRBJ2-1,TRBV14,-,TGTGCCAGCAGCTCCCTCTACCCCAATGAGCAGTTCTTC,CASSSLYPNEQFF
few,TRBJ2-7,TRBV28,-,TGTGCCAGCAGTCTCCCCGGGGTATCCTACGAGCAGTACTTC,CASSLPGVSYEQYF
few,TRBJ2-1,TRBV5-4,-,TGTGCCAGCAGCTTGGGGGGGGAGCACAATGAGCAGTTCTTC,CASSLGGEHNEQFF
-,TRBJ1-5,TRBV25-1,-,TGTGCCAGCACTGGGGGCTCGGGTCAGCCCCAGCATTTT,CASTGGSGQPQHF